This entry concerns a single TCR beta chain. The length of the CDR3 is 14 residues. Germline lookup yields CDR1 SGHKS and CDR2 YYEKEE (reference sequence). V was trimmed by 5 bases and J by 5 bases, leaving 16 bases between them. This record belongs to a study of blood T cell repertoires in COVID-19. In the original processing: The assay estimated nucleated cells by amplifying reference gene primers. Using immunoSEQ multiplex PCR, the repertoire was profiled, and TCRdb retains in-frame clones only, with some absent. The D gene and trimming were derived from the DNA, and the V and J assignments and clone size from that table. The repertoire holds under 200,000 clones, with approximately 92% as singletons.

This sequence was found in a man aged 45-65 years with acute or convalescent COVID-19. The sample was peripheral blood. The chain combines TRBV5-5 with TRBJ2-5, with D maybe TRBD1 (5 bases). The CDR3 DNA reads TGTGCCAGCAGGTTGCAAGGGGCTGGGGAGACCCAGTACTTC. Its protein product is CASRLQGAGETQYF.